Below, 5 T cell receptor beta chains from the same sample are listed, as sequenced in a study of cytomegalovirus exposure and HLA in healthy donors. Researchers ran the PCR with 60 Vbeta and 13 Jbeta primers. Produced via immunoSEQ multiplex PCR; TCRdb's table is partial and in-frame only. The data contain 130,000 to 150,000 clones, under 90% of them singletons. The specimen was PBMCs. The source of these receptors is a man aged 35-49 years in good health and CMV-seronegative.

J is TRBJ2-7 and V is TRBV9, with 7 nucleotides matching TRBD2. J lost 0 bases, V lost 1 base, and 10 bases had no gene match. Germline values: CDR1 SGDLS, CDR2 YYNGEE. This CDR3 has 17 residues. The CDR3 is CASSVREGLAVSYEQYF. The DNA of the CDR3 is TGTGCCAGCAGCGTAAGGGAGGGGCTAGCGGTCTCCTACGAGCAGTACTTC.

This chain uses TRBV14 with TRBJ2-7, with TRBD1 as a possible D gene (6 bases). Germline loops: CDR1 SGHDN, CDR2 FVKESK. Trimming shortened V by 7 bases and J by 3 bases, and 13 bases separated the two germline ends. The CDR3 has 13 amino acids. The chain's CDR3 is CASTLTGLYEQYF. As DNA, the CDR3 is TGTGCCAGCACCCTGACAGGACTCTACGAGCAGTACTTC. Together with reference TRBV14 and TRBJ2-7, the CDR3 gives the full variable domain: EAGVTQFPSHSVIEKGQTVTLRCDPISGHDNLYWYRRVMGKEIKFLLHFVKESKQDESGMPNNRFLAERTGGTYSTLKVQPAELEDSGVYFCASTLTGLYEQYFGPGTRLTVT.

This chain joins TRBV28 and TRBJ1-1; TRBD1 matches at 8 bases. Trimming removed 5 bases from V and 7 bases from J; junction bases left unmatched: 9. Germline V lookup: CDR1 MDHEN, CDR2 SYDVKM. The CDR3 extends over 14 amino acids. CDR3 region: CASSLRGPAREAFF. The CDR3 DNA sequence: TGTGCCAGCAGTCTCAGGGGGCCAGCCCGTGAAGCTTTCTTT.

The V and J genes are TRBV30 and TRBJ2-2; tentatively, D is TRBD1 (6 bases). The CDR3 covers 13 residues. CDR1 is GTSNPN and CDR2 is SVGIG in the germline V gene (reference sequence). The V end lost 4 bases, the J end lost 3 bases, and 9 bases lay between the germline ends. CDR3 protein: CAWKTGYTGELFF. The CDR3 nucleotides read TGTGCCTGGAAGACAGGATACACCGGGGAGCTGTTTTTT.

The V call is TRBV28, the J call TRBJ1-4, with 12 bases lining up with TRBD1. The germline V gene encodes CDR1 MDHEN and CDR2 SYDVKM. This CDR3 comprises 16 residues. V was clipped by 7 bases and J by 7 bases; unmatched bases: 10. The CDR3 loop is CASNGDRGPTREKLFF. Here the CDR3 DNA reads TGTGCCAGCAACGGGGACAGGGGGCCTACACGTGAAAAACTGTTTTTT.